What follows are 25 T cell receptor beta chains derived from one specimen sequenced in a study of CD8 T cells in Susac syndrome. After extraction with the RNeasy kit, roughly 0.5 to 1 ug of the RNA was reverse transcribed using random hexamers. Using its own MiXCR run on the immunoSEQ multiplex PCR reads, TCRdb lists one record per CDR3 protein. The sample contains 150,000 to 190,000 distinct CDR3 sequences, roughly 95% of which appear only once. The sequenced sample was CD4+ T cells from PBMCs. Source of these receptors: a human donor with Susac syndrome.

This clonotype was recorded once. V gene TRBV6-2 or TRBV6-3 combines with J gene TRBJ1-5; no definite D call. The V and J ends lost 2 bases and 5 bases respectively, with 10 bases between them. Germline loops: CDR1 MNHEY, CDR2 SVGEGT. The CDR3 runs 14 residues. The CDR3 sequence is CASSYEGSHQPQHF. DNA for the CDR3: TGTGCCAGCAGTTACGAAGGAAGCCATCAGCCCCAGCATTTT.

The chain is built from TRBV4-1 and TRBJ1-6; D is unresolved. Germline CDR1 and CDR2: MGHRA and YSYEKL. Trimming removed 3 bases from V and 7 bases from J, with 10 bases in between. CDR3 length: 14 amino acids. The CDR3 reads CASSQGMVNSPLHF. CDR3 coding DNA: TGCGCCAGCAGCCAGGGGATGGTAAATTCACCCCTCCACTTT.

This rearrangement joins TRBV29-1 to TRBJ2-7, with TRBD2 matching 7 bases. The CDR3 length is 15 residues. J was trimmed by 0 bases and V by 5 bases; bases with no gene match: 10. Germline CDR1 is SQVTM and CDR2 is ANQGSEA. The CDR3: CSVSPERGSSYEQYF. The CDR3 nucleotides read TGCAGCGTTTCCCCCGAGCGGGGTAGCTCCTACGAGCAGTACTTC.

This chain joins TRBV29-1 and TRBJ1-2; D call uncertain. There are 12 residues in the CDR3. The V gene lost 6 bases and the J gene lost 4 bases, with 12 bases spanning the gap. Germline assignment: CDR1 SQVTM and CDR2 ANQGSEA. The CDR3 DNA reads TGCAGCGTAGCGGGTTTTGGCTATGGCTACACCTTC. This sequence encodes CSVAGFGYGYTF.

This sequence joins TRBV10-1 and TRBJ2-3, with D possibly matching TRBD1 (6 bases). Trimming took off 2 bases at V and 5 bases at J, with 8 bases between the two ends. The germline CDR1 and CDR2 sequences are WNHNN and SYGVQD (reference sequence). This CDR3 contains 13 residues. DNA of the CDR3: TGCGCCAGCAGTGAGACAGGGCGAGATACGCAGTATTTT. Its protein product is CASSETGRDTQYF.

CDR3 DNA: TGTGCCAGCAGCGGAGACGGGACTGGGAAAGAGACCCAGTACTTC. Its translation is CASSGDGTGKETQYF. The chain carries TRBV5-6 and TRBJ2-5; tentative D call: TRBD2 (6 bases). CDR1 SGHDT and CDR2 YYEEEE come from the germline V gene. There are 15 residues in the CDR3. The V end lost 4 bases, the J end lost 3 bases, and 16 bases lay between the germline ends.

This chain uses TRBV29-1 with TRBJ1-2, with TRBD1 identical over 9 bases. CDR1 is SQVTM and CDR2 is ANQGSEA in the germline V gene. V lost 7 bases to trimming and J lost 5 bases; unmatched junction nucleotides: 5. CDR3 size: 12 residues. CDR3 sequence: CSALQGAYGYTF. In nucleotides, the CDR3 is TGCAGCGCTCTACAGGGGGCGTATGGCTACACCTTC.

The chain joins TRBV6-1 to TRBJ1-5; D not resolved. Germline values: CDR1 MNHNS, CDR2 SASEGT. Deletions cut 4 bases from V and 4 bases from J, with 11 bases between. This CDR3 contains 14 residues. CDR3 coding DNA: TGTGCCAGCAGTGTTCTCTTGGGGAATCAGCCCCAGCATTTT. Amino acid sequence: CASSVLLGNQPQHF.

The rearrangement links TRBV2 to TRBJ2-5, with D perhaps TRBD2 (5 bases). Germline-derived CDR1 and CDR2 are SNHLY and FYNNEI. This CDR3 is built from 15 residues. Between the trimmed V and J ends, which lost 7 bases and 2 bases, there was a span of 17 bases. The CDR3 protein is CASTKNSGRQETQYF. CDR3 nucleotide sequence: TGTGCCAGCACGAAAAACTCGGGGAGACAAGAGACCCAGTACTTC.

J is TRBJ2-1 and V is TRBV9, with TRBD2 identical over 8 bases. The trim removed 1 base at V and 4 bases at J, leaving 4 bases unmatched. The CDR3 covers 15 residues. CDR1 and CDR2 from the germline V gene are SGDLS and YYNGEE. The CDR3 DNA reads as TGTGCCAGCAGCGTATCAGCGGGGGCGTACAATGAGCAGTTCTTC. Translation: CASSVSAGAYNEQFF.

The chain joins TRBV13 to TRBJ2-1; no clear D. Per the germline V gene, CDR1 is PRHDT and CDR2 is FYEKMQ (reference sequence). The CDR3 has 15 amino acids. V lost 5 bases to trimming and J lost 1 base, with 12 bases between them. The CDR3 protein is CASSAPSRSYNEQFF. The CDR3 region has the DNA TGTGCCAGCAGCGCTCCTAGTCGGTCCTACAATGAGCAGTTCTTC. Filled out from reference TRBV13 and TRBJ2-1, the complete variable domain reads AAGVIQSPRHLIKEKRETATLKCYPIPRHDTVYWYQQGPGQDPQFLISFYEKMQSDKGSIPDRFSAQQFSDYHSELNMSSLELGDSALYFCASSAPSRSYNEQFFGPGTRLTVL.

The rearrangement links TRBV20-1 to TRBJ2-3; 14 bases match TRBD2. The V segment lost 4 bases and the J segment 8 bases; nucleotides outside the gene matches: 8. Germline lookup yields CDR1 DFQATT and CDR2 SNEGSKA (reference sequence). This CDR3 contains 15 residues. The CDR3 nucleotides are TGCAGTGCTACGACTAGCGGGGGGGGATTCGGTACGCAGTATTTT. It translates to CSATTSGGGFGTQYF.

This chain connects TRBV15 to TRBJ2-1; D is unclear. Germline values: CDR1 LNHNV, CDR2 YYDKDF (reference sequence). This CDR3 contains 15 residues. Trimming took off 0 bases at V and 3 bases at J, with 9 bases between the two ends. CDR3 in DNA: TGTGCCACCAGCAGAGATAAGGGTAACTACAATGAGCAGTTCTTC. It translates to CATSRDKGNYNEQFF.

The chain carries TRBV27 and TRBJ1-6; the D is unclear. Germline values: CDR1 MNHEY, CDR2 SMNVEV (reference sequence). V was pared by 5 bases and J by 0 bases, with 11 bases between. There are 16 residues in the CDR3. Here the CDR3 reads CASSPYMSSYNSPLHF. DNA for the CDR3: TGTGCCAGCAGTCCATACATGAGCTCCTATAATTCACCCCTCCACTTT.

The rearrangement uses TRBV20-1 and TRBJ1-2, with TRBD1 identical over 7 bases. V gave up 5 bases and J gave up 5 bases; unmatched junction bases: 8. From germline, CDR1 is DFQATT and CDR2 SNEGSKA (reference sequence). This CDR3 has 13 residues. CDR3 loop: CSAPRQGGYGYTF. DNA for the CDR3: TGCAGTGCTCCCAGACAGGGAGGTTATGGCTACACCTTC.

The V and J genes are TRBV12-3 or TRBV12-4 and TRBJ2-2; possibly TRBD2 for D (5 bases). V was cut by 4 bases and J by 6 bases, with 12 bases left in between. This CDR3 has 14 residues. This chain's CDR3 is CASSSRARAGELFF. In DNA, the CDR3 is TGTGCCAGCAGTTCTCGGGCGAGGGCCGGGGAGCTGTTTTTT.

V usage is TRBV20-1 and J usage is TRBJ2-7; D unresolved. Trimming took 6 bases from V and 4 from J, leaving 25 bases between them. This CDR3 is 16 amino acids long. Germline V gene sequence: CDR1 DFQATT, CDR2 SNEGSKA (reference sequence). CDR3 loop: CSANPPRTSLKYEQYF. In DNA, the CDR3 is TGCAGTGCCAACCCCCCCCGTACCTCACTGAAGTACGAGCAGTACTTC.

A single count supports this clonotype. The chain is built from TRBV7-6 and TRBJ2-5, with D hard to call. The CDR3 has 14 residues. The germline CDR1 and CDR2 sequences are SGHVS and FNYEAQ. With 0 bases removed from V and 5 bases from J, the gap between germline ends came to 10 bases. The CDR3 DNA sequence: TGTGCCAGCAGCTTAGCATGGGTTCGGGAGACCCAGTACTTC. It codes for CASSLAWVRETQYF.

The gene calls are TRBV3-1 and TRBJ1-2; 8 positions agree with TRBD1. This CDR3 comprises 14 residues. CDR1 is LGHDT and CDR2 is YNNKEL in the germline V gene (reference sequence). V was clipped by 3 bases and J by 6 bases; unmatched bases: 6. In DNA form, the CDR3 reads TGTGCCAGCAGCCATAGGACAGGGTATGATGGCTACACCTTC. Protein: CASSHRTGYDGYTF.

The chain recombines TRBV4-1 with TRBJ2-5; TRBD1 matches 9 bases. Germline assignment: CDR1 MGHRA and CDR2 YSYEKL. V was pared by 4 bases and J by 6 bases, with 9 bases of the junction left unmatched. This CDR3 is 15 amino acids long. The chain's CDR3 is CASSPPGTGKKTQYF. DNA of the CDR3: TGCGCCAGCAGCCCCCCCGGGACAGGGAAAAAGACCCAGTACTTC.

The chain combines TRBV6-6 with TRBJ2-3, with D possibly being TRBD1 (6 bases). In germline, CDR1 is MNHNY, CDR2 SVGAGI (reference sequence). V lost 6 bases and J 3 bases, leaving 19 bases between the germline ends. The CDR3 runs to 16 residues. In DNA, the CDR3 is TGTGCCAGCAGCCCCGCCAGGGGAAGAGCGACAGATACGCAGTATTTT. Its translation is CASSPARGRATDTQYF.

The chain links TRBV6-5 to TRBJ1-5; D is ambiguous. Germline loops: CDR1 MNHEY, CDR2 SVGAGI. The CDR3 contains 14 residues. V was cut by 5 bases and J by 6 bases, with 14 bases left in between. The CDR3 nucleotides are TGTGCCAGCAGTAACGGTGGGATTGGTCAGCCCCAGCATTTT. Protein: CASSNGGIGQPQHF.

V usage is TRBV5-1 and J usage is TRBJ2-1; D unclear. The CDR3 totals 12 residues. V shed 7 bases and J shed 5 bases, with 10 bases lying between them. In germline, CDR1 is SGHRS, CDR2 YFSETQ. The CDR3 DNA sequence: TGCGCCAGCGGTAGACGGGACAATGAGCAGTTCTTC. As protein: CASGRRDNEQFF.

This clonotype was observed once. The chain employs TRBV25-1 and TRBJ2-4; D ambiguous. Germline V gives CDR1 MGHDK, CDR2 SYGVNS. The CDR3 is 15 residues long. V lost 2 bases and J lost 0, with 8 bases in between. CDR3 loop: CASSEGKLAKNIQYF. CDR3 DNA sequence: TGTGCCAGCAGTGAAGGAAAGCTAGCCAAAAACATTCAGTACTTC.

V and J are TRBV7-9 and TRBJ1-5; D unclear. Trimming removed 2 bases at V and 5 bases at J, with 7 bases between. The CDR3 has 13 amino acids. Germline V CDR1 and CDR2: SEHNR, FQNEAQ (reference sequence). The CDR3 loop is CASSLLWDQPQHF. CDR3 DNA sequence: TGTGCCAGCAGCTTATTGTGGGATCAGCCCCAGCATTTT. Using reference TRBV7-9 and TRBJ1-5 for the parts outside the CDR3, the full variable domain is DTGVSQNPRHKITKRGQNVTFRCDPISEHNRLYWYRQTLGQGPEFLTYFQNEAQLEKSRLLSDRFSAERPKGSFSTLEIQRTEQGDSAMYLCASSLLWDQPQHFGDGTRLSIL.